This T cell receptor (beta chain) originates from a study of blood T cell repertoires in COVID-19. At the level of the study: Sources were T cells, B-cell-depleted T cells, or PBMCs; the material itself was cDNA or gDNA.

Germline assignment: CDR1 SGHTA and CDR2 FQGNSA. V was cut by 5 bases and J by 3 bases, with 14 bases left in between. CDR3 length: 14 residues. Original analysis: By means of reference gene primer amplification, nucleated cell counts were estimated. The data were produced by immunoSEQ multiplex PCR, yet TCRdb's version contains in-frame clones alone and is incomplete. V, J and clone size were drawn from that table, and D and trimming were deduced from the DNA. This table holds about 280,000 clones, 83% found once. The TCR originated in a woman in her forties or fifties who had recovered from COVID-19. The material sequenced was peripheral blood. V gene TRBV7-2 combines with J gene TRBJ2-7; D might be TRBD2 (6 bases). The CDR3 reads CASSPLAGLYEQYF. The DNA for the CDR3 is TGTGCCAGCAGCCCATTGGCGGGACTCTACGAGCAGTACTTC. The whole variable domain, remainder taken from reference TRBV7-2 and TRBJ2-7, is GAGVSQSPSNKVTEKGKDVELRCDPISGHTALYWYRQSLGQGLEFLIYFQGNSAPDKSGLPSDRFSAERTGGSVSTLTIQRTQQEDSAVYLCASSPLAGLYEQYFGPGTRLTVT.